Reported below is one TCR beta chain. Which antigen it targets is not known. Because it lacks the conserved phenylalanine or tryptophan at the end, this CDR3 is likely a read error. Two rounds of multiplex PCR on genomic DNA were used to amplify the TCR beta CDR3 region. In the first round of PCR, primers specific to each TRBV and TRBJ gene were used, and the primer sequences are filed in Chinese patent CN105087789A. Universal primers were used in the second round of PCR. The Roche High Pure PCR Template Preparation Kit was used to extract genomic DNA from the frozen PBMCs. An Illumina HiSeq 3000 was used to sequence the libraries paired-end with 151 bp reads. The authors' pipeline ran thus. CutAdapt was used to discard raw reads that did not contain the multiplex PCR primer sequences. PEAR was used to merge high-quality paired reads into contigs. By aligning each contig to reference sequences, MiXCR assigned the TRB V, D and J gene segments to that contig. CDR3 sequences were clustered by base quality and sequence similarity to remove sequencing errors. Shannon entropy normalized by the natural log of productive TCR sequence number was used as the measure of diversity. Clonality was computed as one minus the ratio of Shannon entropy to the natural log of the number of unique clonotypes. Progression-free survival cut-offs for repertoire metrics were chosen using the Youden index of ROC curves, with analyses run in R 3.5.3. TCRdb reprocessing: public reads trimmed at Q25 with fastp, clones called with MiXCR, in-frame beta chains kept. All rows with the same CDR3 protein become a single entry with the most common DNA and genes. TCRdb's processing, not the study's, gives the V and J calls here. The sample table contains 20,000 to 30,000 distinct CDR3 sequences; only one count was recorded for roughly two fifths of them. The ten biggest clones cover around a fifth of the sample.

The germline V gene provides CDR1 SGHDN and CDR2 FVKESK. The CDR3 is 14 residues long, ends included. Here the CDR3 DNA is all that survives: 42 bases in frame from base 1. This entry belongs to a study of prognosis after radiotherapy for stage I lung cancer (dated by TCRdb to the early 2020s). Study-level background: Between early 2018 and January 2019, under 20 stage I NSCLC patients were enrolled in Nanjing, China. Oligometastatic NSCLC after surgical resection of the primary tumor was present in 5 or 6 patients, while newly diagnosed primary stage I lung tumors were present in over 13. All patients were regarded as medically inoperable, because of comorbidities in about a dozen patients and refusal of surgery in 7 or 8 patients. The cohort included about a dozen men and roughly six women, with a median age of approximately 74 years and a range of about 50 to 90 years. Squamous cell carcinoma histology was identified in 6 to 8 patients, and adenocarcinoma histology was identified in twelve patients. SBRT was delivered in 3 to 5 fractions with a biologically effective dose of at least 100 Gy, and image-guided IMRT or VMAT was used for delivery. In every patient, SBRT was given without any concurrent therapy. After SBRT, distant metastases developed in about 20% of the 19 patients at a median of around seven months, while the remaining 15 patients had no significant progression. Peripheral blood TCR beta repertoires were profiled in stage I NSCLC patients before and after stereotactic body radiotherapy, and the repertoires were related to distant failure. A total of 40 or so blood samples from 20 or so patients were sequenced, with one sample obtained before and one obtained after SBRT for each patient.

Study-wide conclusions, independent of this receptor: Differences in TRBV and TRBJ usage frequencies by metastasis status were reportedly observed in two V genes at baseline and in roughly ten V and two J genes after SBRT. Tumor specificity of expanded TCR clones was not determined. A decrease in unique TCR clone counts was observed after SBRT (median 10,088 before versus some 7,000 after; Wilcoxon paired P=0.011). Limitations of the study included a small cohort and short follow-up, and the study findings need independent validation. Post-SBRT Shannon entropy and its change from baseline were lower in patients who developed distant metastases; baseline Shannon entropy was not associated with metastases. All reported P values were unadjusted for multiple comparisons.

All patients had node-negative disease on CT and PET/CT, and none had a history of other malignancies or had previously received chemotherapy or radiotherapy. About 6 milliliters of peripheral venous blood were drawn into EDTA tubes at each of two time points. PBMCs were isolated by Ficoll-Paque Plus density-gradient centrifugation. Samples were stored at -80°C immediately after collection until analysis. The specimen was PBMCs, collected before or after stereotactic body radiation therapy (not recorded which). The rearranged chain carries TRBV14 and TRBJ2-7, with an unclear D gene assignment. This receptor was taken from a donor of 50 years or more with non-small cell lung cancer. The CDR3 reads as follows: CAISQKGLTYEQYY. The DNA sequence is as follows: TGTGCCATCAGCCAAAAAGGCCTCACCTACGAGCAGTACTAC.